The 5 T cell receptor beta chains reported below all come from one sample, sequenced in a study of cytomegalovirus exposure and HLA in healthy donors. The PCR made use of 60 Vbeta and 13 Jbeta primers. Sequencing was performed with immunoSEQ multiplex PCR; in TCRdb, only in-frame clones are kept and a portion is missing. The sample lists 98,000 or so clones; roughly three quarters were seen once. Source material: PBMCs. The receptors derive from a female donor in good health and CMV-seronegative.

CDR3 nucleotide sequence: TGTGCCAGCAGCGTAGGACTCCGAGTTCCCCAAGAGACCCAGTACTTC. Protein sequence: CASSVGLRVPQETQYF. The chain has TRBV9 and TRBJ2-5; D uncertain. The CDR3 loop spans 16 amino acids. CDR1 and CDR2 from the germline V gene are SGDLS and YYNGEE. Trimming cost V 0 bases and J 1 base, with 13 bases left between them. Combining the CDR3 with reference TRBV9 and TRBJ2-5 gives the whole variable domain DSGVTQTPKHLITATGQRVTLRCSPRSGDLSVYWYQQSLDQGLQFLIQYYNGEERAKGNILERFSAQQFPDLHSELNLSSLELGDSALYFCASSVGLRVPQETQYFGPGTRLLVL.

V and J are TRBV10-3 and TRBJ2-2, with no clear D. Trimming removed 2 bases from V and 7 bases from J, with 17 bases in between. Germline lookup yields CDR1 ENHRY and CDR2 SYGVKD. This CDR3 contains 16 residues. The DNA of the CDR3 is TGTGCCATCAGTGAGGTGGTAGGAAGAGGTGGCGGGGAGCTGTTTTTT. Protein: CAISEVVGRGGGELFF.

The V call is TRBV5-4, the J call TRBJ2-7, with 8 bases that match TRBD2. CDR3 size: 18 residues. V was pared by 0 bases and J by 2 bases, with 13 bases of the junction left unmatched. Germline V gene lookup returns CDR1 SGHNT and CDR2 YYREEE (reference sequence). The CDR3 here is CASSLVPGSRGAAYEQYF. Written as DNA, the CDR3 is TGTGCCAGCAGCTTGGTGCCCGGGTCGCGGGGGGCCGCCTACGAGCAGTACTTC. The full variable domain, completed using reference TRBV5-4 and TRBJ2-7, is ETGVTQSPTHLIKTRGQQVTLRCSSQSGHNTVSWYQQALGQGPQFIFQYYREEENGRGNFPPRFSGLQFPNYSSELNVNALELDDSALYLCASSLVPGSRGAAYEQYFGPGTRLTVT.

The chain combines TRBV9 with TRBJ2-4, with a possible D match to TRBD1 (6 bases). Per germline, CDR1 SGDLS and CDR2 YYNGEE. V lost 3 bases and J lost 7, with 8 bases in between. This CDR3 has 12 amino acids. The CDR3 sequence is CASSGGLNIQYF. CDR3 in DNA: TGTGCCAGCAGCGGGGGGCTGAACATTCAGTACTTC.

The chain employs TRBV19 and TRBJ2-7, with D possibly matching TRBD2 (5 bases). The length of the CDR3 is 13 residues. Germline CDR1 reads LNHDA; CDR2 reads SQIVND (reference sequence). V dropped 3 bases and J dropped 2 bases, with 8 bases sitting between them. DNA for the CDR3: TGTGCCAGTAGTATCCCCGGGGCCTACGAGCAGTACTTC. Residues: CASSIPGAYEQYF.